The rows below give T cell receptor beta chains drawn from one sample of a study of response to subunit inactivated influenza vaccine. MiXCR was run by TCRdb on the RT-PCR reads, yielding one entry per CDR3 protein. Of about 650,000 distinct CDR3 sequences listed, 15% to 19% were seen once; the top ten hold around 10%. This sample comprised PBMCs from blood, obtained 12 days after vaccination. These receptors came from a man between 50 and 59 years old who received an inactivated influenza vaccine. Each CDR3 is given with its conserved first and last residue. The D gene is left open where the match is weak. Rows give clone size only sometimes, using once, few, many, or a class for an expanded clone.

D	J	V	size	CDR3	DNA
.	TRBJ2-5	TRBV19	few	CASSFSWTAETQYF	TGTGCCAGTAGTTTCTCCTGGACAGCGGAGACCCAGTACTTC
.	TRBJ2-7	TRBV6-2/TRBV6-3	few	CASSRLGQGPYEQYF	TGTGCCAGCAGTCGTCTTGGACAAGGCCCCTACGAGCAGTACTTC
TRBD1	TRBJ2-3	TRBV20-1	.	CSARDFQGAGDTQYF	TGCAGTGCTAGAGATTTCCAGGGGGCGGGAGATACGCAGTATTTT
TRBD2	TRBJ2-3	TRBV29-1	few	CSVEEVGLGMVGTDTQYF	TGCAGCGTTGAAGAGGTCGGACTAGGAATGGTTGGCACAGATACGCAGTATTTT
.	TRBJ1-2	TRBV18	.	CASSRTTATTDNYGYTF	TGTGCCAGCTCCCGGACGACAGCCACTACGGATAACTATGGCTACACCTTC
.	TRBJ1-1	TRBV2	few	CASRRPLRGPAIF	TGTGCCAGCAGGAGACCCCTACGGGGGCCAGCGATCTTT
.	TRBJ1-4	TRBV28	.	CASSSQGSKLFF	TGTGCCAGCAGCTCCCAGGGGTCGAAACTGTTTTTT
.	TRBJ2-3	TRBV20-1	.	CSAFPSSTDTQYF	TGCAGTGCTTTCCCTTCTAGCACAGATACGCAGTATTTT
TRBD2	TRBJ2-2	TRBV6-5	few	CASSYLGLGDGELFF	TGTGCCAGCAGCTACTTGGGACTAGGGGACGGGGAGCTGTTTTTT
.	TRBJ2-2	TRBV6-1	.	CASSLIQGSTGELFF	TGTGCCAGCAGTCTCATTCAGGGTAGCACCGGGGAGCTGTTTTTT
.	TRBJ2-7	TRBV7-2	few	CASSHLGNEPYEQYF	TGTGCCAGCAGCCACCTCGGGAATGAACCCTACGAGCAGTACTTC